The 13 T cell receptor beta chains presented below share a single source sample, sequenced in a study of early T cells in non-severe SARS-CoV-2 infection. In TCRdb, the 5' RACE reads were re-called with MiXCR into one record per CDR3 protein. Here the sample spans roughly 54,000 distinct CDR3 sequences, around 12% being singletons. What was sequenced was whole blood. Source of these receptors: an adult who was a healthcare worker with PCR-confirmed SARS-CoV-2 infection or an uninfected control (not recorded which).

The chain links TRBV29-1 to TRBJ1-2, with D perhaps matching TRBD1 (5 bases). Germline V gene data show CDR1 as SQVTM and CDR2 as ANQGSEA. V lost 4 bases and J 3 bases, leaving 12 bases between the germline ends. The CDR3 is 13 amino acids. The CDR3, as DNA: TGCAGCGTTGTGGGTCTGGGGCACTATGGCTACACCTTC. This sequence encodes CSVVGLGHYGYTF.

This chain links TRBV12-3 or TRBV12-4 with TRBJ1-1; D might be TRBD1 (6 bases). This CDR3 contains 18 residues. The V end was cut by 7 bases, the J end by 2 bases, with 26 bases between. The CDR3 DNA is TGTGCCAGCAATCTTTCCCCCTTATTGACAGGAGGAAACACTGAAGCTTTCTTT. This encodes CASNLSPLLTGGNTEAFF.

This clonotype was counted a few times. The chain joins TRBV12-3 or TRBV12-4 to TRBJ1-1, with unresolved D. This CDR3 is 17 amino acids long. V was trimmed by 3 bases and J by 3 bases, leaving 20 bases between them. The CDR3 coding sequence is TGTGCCAGCAGTTTGGGATCCGTGCGGCGTGGGTACACTGAAGCTTTCTTT. This sequence encodes CASSLGSVRRGYTEAFF.

This clonotype was counted ten times or more. The genes are TRBV5-6 and TRBJ2-1; 9 bases match TRBD1. V was clipped by 4 bases and J by 9 bases; unmatched bases: 11. The germline V gene encodes CDR1 SGHDT and CDR2 YYEEEE. This CDR3 spans 15 amino acids. The CDR3 nucleotides read TGTGCCAGCAGCCACCGGGACAGGGCGGGGATTGAGCAGTTCTTC. Its translation: CASSHRDRAGIEQFF. The full variable domain, its missing parts supplied by reference TRBV5-6 and TRBJ2-1, is DAGVTQSPTHLIKTRGQQVTLRCSPKSGHDTVSWYQQALGQGPQFIFQYYEEEERQRGNFPDRFSGHQFPNYSSELNVNALLLGDSALYLCASSHRDRAGIEQFFGPGTRLTVL.

In its sample, this clonotype was seen many times. The chain couples TRBV7-9 to TRBJ1-6; a weak D match, TRBD1 (5 bases). V lost 5 bases and J 11 bases, leaving 22 bases between the germline ends. Germline lookup yields CDR1 SEHNR and CDR2 FQNEAQ (reference sequence). The CDR3 runs to 16 residues. The CDR3 region has the DNA TGTGCCAGCAGCCTCGCCCTGACAGCTCCAACTGCACCCCTCCACTTT. It yields the protein CASSLALTAPTAPLHF.

The chain joins TRBV3-2 to TRBJ2-1. TRBV3-2 is a listed pseudogene. CDR3 size: 14 residues. CDR3 in amino acids: CASSQTDSYNEQFF. The CDR3 DNA is TGTGCCAGCAGCCAAACCGACTCCTACAATGAGCAGTTCTTC.

This clonotype was detected many times. The rearrangement uses TRBV10-2 and TRBJ2-1; D is unclear. V was pared by 2 bases and J by 1 base, with 15 bases between. Per the germline V gene, CDR1 is WSHSY and CDR2 is SAAADI. This CDR3 comprises 17 residues. This CDR3 reads CASSEPIRTKSYNEQFF. The DNA for the CDR3 is TGCGCCAGCAGTGAGCCCATTCGGACCAAATCCTACAATGAGCAGTTCTTC.

This clonotype was counted a few times. This chain uses TRBV20-1 with TRBJ1-4; a weak D match, TRBD1 (5 bases). Germline V gene data show CDR1 as DFQATT and CDR2 as SNEGSKA (reference sequence). The length of the CDR3 is 15 residues. The V end lost 1 base, the J end lost 4 bases, and 13 bases lay between the germline ends. The CDR3 loop is CSARVRRDGNEKLFF. The CDR3 nucleotides read TGCAGTGCTAGAGTGAGGCGGGACGGTAATGAAAAACTGTTTTTT.

This sequence joins TRBV7-2 and TRBJ1-2; D is ambiguous. Per the germline V gene, CDR1 is SGHTA and CDR2 is FQGNSA. V lost 1 base and J lost 6, with 6 bases in between. There are 12 residues in the CDR3. The CDR3 nucleotides read TGTGCCAGCAGCTTAGGGTACGATGGCTACACCTTC. Translated: CASSLGYDGYTF. Complete variable domain (other parts from reference TRBV7-2 and TRBJ1-2): GAGVSQSPSNKVTEKGKDVELRCDPISGHTALYWYRQSLGQGLEFLIYFQGNSAPDKSGLPSDRFSAERTGGSVSTLTIQRTQQEDSAVYLCASSLGYDGYTFGSGTRLTVV.

This clonotype was counted ten times or more. The rearrangement joins TRBV12-3 or TRBV12-4 to TRBJ1-3; D is perhaps TRBD1 (5 bases). Trimming cost V 7 bases and J 0 bases, with 10 bases left between them. There are 14 residues in the CDR3. The CDR3 nucleotides are TGTGCCAGCATTAGACAGAGCTCTGGAAACACCATATATTTT. Encoded protein: CASIRQSSGNTIYF.

V and J are TRBV6-2 or TRBV6-3 and TRBJ1-1, with TRBD1 as a possible D gene (6 bases). The CDR3 runs to 12 residues. Per germline, CDR1 MNHEY and CDR2 SVGEGT. The V end was cut by 6 bases, the J end by 8 bases, with 13 bases between. This chain's CDR3 is CASSPWGTEAFF. As DNA, the CDR3 is TGTGCCAGCAGCCCATGGGGGACAGAAGCTTTCTTT.

This chain connects TRBV7-2 to TRBJ2-6; 7 positions agree with TRBD2. The junction had 3 bases not matched to a gene; V was cut back by 1 base and J by 0 bases. Germline V gene sequence: CDR1 SGHTA, CDR2 FQGNSA. The CDR3 is made up of 17 amino acids. CDR3 coding DNA: TGTGCCAGCAGCTTAGGGAGCGGGGTCTCTGGGGCCAACGTCCTGACTTTC. The encoded protein is CASSLGSGVSGANVLTF.

The chain is built from TRBV6-2 or TRBV6-3 and TRBJ1-5, with 8 nucleotides matching TRBD1. CDR1 and CDR2 from the germline V gene are MNHEY and SVGEGT. J lost 3 bases, V lost 4 bases, and 11 bases had no gene match. CDR3 size: 17 residues. The CDR3 protein is CASSSPPGQVINQPQHF. For the CDR3, the DNA is TGTGCCAGCAGTTCCCCGCCGGGACAGGTGATCAATCAGCCCCAGCATTTT.